The sequence of this T cell receptor (beta chain) was determined in a study of human T cells and chemical hapten exposure. On the study more broadly: Small pooled library volume differences chiefly drove per-sample TCR yield variation.

Trimming cost V 5 bases and J 4 bases, with 8 bases left between them. This CDR3 is built from 12 residues. This clonotype was seen a handful of times. TCRdb processed the RACE reads anew with MiXCR; each CDR3 protein has one entry. The data show a few hundred thousand distinct CDR3 sequences, approximately 5% seen once. Indicated time point: pre-sensitization, week 0. Sample treatment: therapeutic diphenylcyclopropenone sensitization with weekly scalp DPC. The origin of this receptor is a woman under 30 with alopecia areata. Some clones in this sample may be carry-over from other donors' samples. The sequenced sample was whole blood, obtained in connection with sensitization to the hapten diphenylcyclopropenone (DPC). This chain uses TRBV12-3 or TRBV12-4 with TRBJ1-2; D not certain. Here the CDR3 reads CASSQQRYGYTF. In nucleotides, the CDR3 is TGTGCCAGCAGTCAACAGCGCTATGGCTACACCTTC.